The source of this T cell receptor beta chain is a study of blood T cell repertoires in COVID-19. Study-level information: Acute and convalescent COVID-19 specimens originated in the United States, Italy and Spain. PBMCs, B-cell-depleted T cells, or T cells provided the cDNA or gDNA that made up the material.

Authors' analysis steps: Estimation of nucleated cell counts relied on the amplification of reference gene primers. Profiling relied on immunoSEQ multiplex PCR, and the TCRdb table lists in-frame clones only, not all of them. That table supplies the V and J calls and clone size; D and trimming were determined from the DNA. The sample includes tens of thousands of clones, over 80% of them seen just once. The ends were cut back, 10 bases at V and 0 bases at J, with 11 bases in the middle. Germline-derived CDR1 and CDR2 are SNHLY and FYNNEI. There are 13 residues in the CDR3. This TCR derives from a human donor in a cohort sampled during active COVID-19. The genes are TRBV2 and TRBJ2-3; TRBD2 might be the D (6 bases). The sample consisted of peripheral blood. Here the CDR3 reads CATRLDSTDTQYF. DNA of the CDR3: TGTGCCACCCGACTAGACAGCACAGATACGCAGTATTTT.